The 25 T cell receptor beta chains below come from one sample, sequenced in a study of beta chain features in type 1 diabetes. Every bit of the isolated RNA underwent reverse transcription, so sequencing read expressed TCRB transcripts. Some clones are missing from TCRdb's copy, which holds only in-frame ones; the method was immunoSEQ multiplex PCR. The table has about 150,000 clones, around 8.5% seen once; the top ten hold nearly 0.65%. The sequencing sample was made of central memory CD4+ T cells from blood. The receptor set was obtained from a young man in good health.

CDR3 coding DNA: TGCGCCAGCAGCACCAACAGAGGGACAGGGGGCGAAGAGACCCAGTACTTC. Residues: CASSTNRGTGGEETQYF. The chain employs TRBV5-1 and TRBJ2-5; 12 bases line up with TRBD1. After removal of 4 bases from V and 3 bases from J, the junction contained 10 bases not matched to a gene. CDR1 is SGHRS and CDR2 is YFSETQ in the germline V gene. The CDR3 is 17 residues long.

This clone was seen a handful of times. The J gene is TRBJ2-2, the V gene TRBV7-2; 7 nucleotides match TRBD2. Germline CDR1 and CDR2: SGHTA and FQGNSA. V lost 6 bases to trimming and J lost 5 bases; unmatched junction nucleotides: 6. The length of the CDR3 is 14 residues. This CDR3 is CASRRTSATGELFF. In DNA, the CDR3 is TGTGCCAGCAGACGTACTAGCGCGACCGGGGAGCTGTTTTTT.

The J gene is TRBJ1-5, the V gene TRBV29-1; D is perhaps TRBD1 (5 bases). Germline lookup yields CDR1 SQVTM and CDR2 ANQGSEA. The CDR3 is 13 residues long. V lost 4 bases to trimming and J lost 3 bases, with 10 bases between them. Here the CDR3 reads CSVVIGDNQPQHF. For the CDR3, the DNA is TGCAGCGTTGTGATAGGGGACAATCAGCCCCAGCATTTT.

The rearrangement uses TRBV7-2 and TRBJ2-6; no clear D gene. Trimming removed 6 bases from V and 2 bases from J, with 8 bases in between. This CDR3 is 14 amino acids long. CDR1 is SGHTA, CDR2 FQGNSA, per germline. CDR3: CASRLEAGANVLTF. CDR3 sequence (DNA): TGTGCCAGCAGGCTAGAGGCTGGGGCCAACGTCCTGACTTTC.

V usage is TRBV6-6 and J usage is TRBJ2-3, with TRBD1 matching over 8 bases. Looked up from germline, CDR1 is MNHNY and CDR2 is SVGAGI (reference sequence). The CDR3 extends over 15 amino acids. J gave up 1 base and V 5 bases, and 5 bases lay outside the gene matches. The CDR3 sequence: CASSPGQGRTDTQYF. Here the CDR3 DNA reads TGTGCCAGCAGTCCCGGACAGGGCCGCACAGATACGCAGTATTTT.

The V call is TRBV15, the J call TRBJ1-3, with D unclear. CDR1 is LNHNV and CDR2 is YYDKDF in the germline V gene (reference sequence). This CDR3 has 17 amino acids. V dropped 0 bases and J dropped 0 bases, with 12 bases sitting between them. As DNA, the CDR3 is TGTGCCACCAGCAGAGATAGGCCTGGGAGCTCTGGAAACACCATATATTTT. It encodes CATSRDRPGSSGNTIYF.

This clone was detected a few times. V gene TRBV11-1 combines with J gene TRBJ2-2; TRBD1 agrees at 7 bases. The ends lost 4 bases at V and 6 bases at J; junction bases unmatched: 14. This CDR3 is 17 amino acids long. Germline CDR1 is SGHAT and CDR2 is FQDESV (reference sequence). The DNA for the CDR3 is TGTGCCAGCAGCTCCGACCCCCTACCACAGGGGTCCGGGGAGCTGTTTTTT. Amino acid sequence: CASSSDPLPQGSGELFF.

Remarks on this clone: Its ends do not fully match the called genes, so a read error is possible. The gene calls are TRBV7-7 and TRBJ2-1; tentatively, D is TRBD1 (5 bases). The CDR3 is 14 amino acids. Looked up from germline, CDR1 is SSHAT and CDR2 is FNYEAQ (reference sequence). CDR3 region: CASSQTGLLNEQFF. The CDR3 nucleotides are TGTGCTAGCAGCCAAACAGGCCTTTTGAATGAGCAGTTCTTC.

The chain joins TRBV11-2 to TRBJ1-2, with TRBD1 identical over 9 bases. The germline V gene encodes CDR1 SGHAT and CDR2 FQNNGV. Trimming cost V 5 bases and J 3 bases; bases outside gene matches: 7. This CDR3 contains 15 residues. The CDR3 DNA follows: TGTGCCAGCAGCCTCGGGACAGGGTTCGACTATGGCTACACCTTC. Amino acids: CASSLGTGFDYGYTF.

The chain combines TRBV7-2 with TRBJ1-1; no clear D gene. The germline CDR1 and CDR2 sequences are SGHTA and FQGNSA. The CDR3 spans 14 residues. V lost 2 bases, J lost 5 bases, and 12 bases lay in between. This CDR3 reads CASSLMTGGTEAFF. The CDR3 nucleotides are TGTGCCAGCAGCTTAATGACGGGAGGGACTGAAGCTTTCTTT. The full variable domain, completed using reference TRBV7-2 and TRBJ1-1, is GAGVSQSPSNKVTEKGKDVELRCDPISGHTALYWYRQSLGQGLEFLIYFQGNSAPDKSGLPSDRFSAERTGGSVSTLTIQRTQQEDSAVYLCASSLMTGGTEAFFGQGTRLTVV.

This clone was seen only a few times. CDR3 DNA sequence: TGTGCCAGCAGTTATACTAGCACAGATACGCAGTATTTT. Protein product: CASSYTSTDTQYF. This rearrangement joins TRBV6-5 to TRBJ2-3, with D unresolved. V lost 3 bases and J 0 bases, leaving 4 bases between the germline ends. This CDR3 region has 13 residues. Germline CDR1 MNHEY, CDR2 SVGAGI.

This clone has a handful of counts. CDR3 coding DNA: TGTGCCAGCTCACCACTAGGACAGGGAGAAGATACGCAGTATTTT. It yields the protein CASSPLGQGEDTQYF. The chain is built from TRBV18 and TRBJ2-3; 8 bases agree with TRBD1. Germline V gene sequence: CDR1 KGHSH, CDR2 LQKENI. V trimming: 1 base; J trimming: 5 bases; junction bases outside the gene matches: 5. The length of the CDR3 is 15 residues.

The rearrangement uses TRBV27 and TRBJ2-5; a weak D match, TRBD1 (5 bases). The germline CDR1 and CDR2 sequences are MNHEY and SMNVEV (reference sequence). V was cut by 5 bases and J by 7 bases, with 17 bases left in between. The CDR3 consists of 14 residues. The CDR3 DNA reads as TGTGCCAGCAGTCCAGGGATCTTCTTAGGGACCCAGTACTTC. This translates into CASSPGIFLGTQYF.

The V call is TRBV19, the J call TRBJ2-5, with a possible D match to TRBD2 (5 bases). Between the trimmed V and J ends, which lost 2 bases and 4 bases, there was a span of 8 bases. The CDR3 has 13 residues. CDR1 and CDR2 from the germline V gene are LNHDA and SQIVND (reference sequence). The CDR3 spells CASSIPGSETQYF. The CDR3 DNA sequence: TGTGCCAGTAGTATACCGGGATCAGAGACCCAGTACTTC. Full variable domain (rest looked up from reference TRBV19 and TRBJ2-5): DGGITQSPKYLFRKEGQNVTLSCEQNLNHDAMYWYRQDPGQGLRLIYYSQIVNDFQKGDIAEGYSVSREKKESFPLTVTSAQKNPTAFYLCASSIPGSETQYFGPGTRLLVL.

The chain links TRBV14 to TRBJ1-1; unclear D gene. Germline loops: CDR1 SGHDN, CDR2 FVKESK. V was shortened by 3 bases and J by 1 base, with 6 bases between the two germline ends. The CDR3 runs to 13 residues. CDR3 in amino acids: CASSQGPNTEAFF. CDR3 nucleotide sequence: TGTGCCAGCAGCCAGGGCCCGAACACTGAAGCTTTCTTT.

The CDR3: CASSLEQYGYTF. CDR3 nucleotides: TGCGCCAGCAGCTTGGAACAGTATGGCTACACCTTC. This chain links TRBV5-1 with TRBJ1-2, with no clear D. CDR1 and CDR2 from the germline V gene are SGHRS and YFSETQ. With 0 bases removed from V and 5 bases from J, the gap between germline ends came to 5 bases. The CDR3 runs 12 residues.

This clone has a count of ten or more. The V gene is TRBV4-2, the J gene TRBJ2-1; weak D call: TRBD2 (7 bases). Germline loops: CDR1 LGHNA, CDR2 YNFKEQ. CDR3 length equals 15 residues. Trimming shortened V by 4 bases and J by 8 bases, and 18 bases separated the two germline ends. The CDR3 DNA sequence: TGTGCCAGCAGCCGACGGGGGGCCGATTTCGATGAGCAGTTCTTC. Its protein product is CASSRRGADFDEQFF.

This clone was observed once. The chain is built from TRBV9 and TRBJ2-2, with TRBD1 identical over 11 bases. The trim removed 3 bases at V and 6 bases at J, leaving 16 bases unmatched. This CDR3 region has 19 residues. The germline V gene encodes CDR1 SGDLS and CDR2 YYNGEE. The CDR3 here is CASSAWTGGIEKGAGELFF. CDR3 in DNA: TGTGCCAGCAGCGCGTGGACAGGGGGCATTGAGAAGGGGGCCGGGGAGCTGTTTTTT. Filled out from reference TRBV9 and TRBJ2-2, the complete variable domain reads DSGVTQTPKHLITATGQRVTLRCSPRSGDLSVYWYQQSLDQGLQFLIQYYNGEERAKGNILERFSAQQFPDLHSELNLSSLELGDSALYFCASSAWTGGIEKGAGELFFGEGSRLTVL.

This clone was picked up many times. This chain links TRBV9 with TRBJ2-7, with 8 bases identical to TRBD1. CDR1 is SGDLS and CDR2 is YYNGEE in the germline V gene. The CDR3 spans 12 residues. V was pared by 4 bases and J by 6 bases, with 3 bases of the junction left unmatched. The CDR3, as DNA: TGTGCCAGCAGCCTGACAGGGGCCGAGCAGTACTTC. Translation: CASSLTGAEQYF.

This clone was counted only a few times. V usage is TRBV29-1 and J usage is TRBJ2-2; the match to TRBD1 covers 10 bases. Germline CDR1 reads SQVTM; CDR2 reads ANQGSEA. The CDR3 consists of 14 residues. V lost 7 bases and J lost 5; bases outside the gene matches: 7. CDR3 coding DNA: TGCAGCGCCGCCCGGGGACAGGGGACCGGGGAGCTGTTTTTT. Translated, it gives CSAARGQGTGELFF.

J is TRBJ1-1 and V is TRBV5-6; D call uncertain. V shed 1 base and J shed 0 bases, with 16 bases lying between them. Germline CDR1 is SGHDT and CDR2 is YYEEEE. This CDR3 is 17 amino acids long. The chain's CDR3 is CASSLFLEPILNTEAFF. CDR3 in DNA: TGTGCCAGCAGCTTGTTTTTGGAGCCCATCTTGAACACTGAAGCTTTCTTT.

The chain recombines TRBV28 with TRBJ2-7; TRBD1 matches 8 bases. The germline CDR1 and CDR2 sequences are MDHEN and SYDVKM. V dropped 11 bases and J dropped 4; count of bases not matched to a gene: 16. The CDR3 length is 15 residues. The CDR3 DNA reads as TGTGCCTCCCGGGATTCGGGACAGGTGAATTACGAGCAGTACTTC. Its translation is CASRDSGQVNYEQYF.

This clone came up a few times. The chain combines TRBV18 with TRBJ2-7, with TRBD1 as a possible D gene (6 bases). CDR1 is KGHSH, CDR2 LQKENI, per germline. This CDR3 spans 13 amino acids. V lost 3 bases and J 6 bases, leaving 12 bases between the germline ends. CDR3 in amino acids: CASSPRTEGEQYF. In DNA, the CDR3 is TGTGCCAGCTCACCGAGGACAGAAGGCGAGCAGTACTTC.

CDR3 DNA: TGTGCCAGCAGCCCATCTTCGGGTAGCGTGGGAGGTGAGCAGTTCTTC. This encodes CASSPSSGSVGGEQFF. The chain recombines TRBV11-2 with TRBJ2-1; a weak D match, TRBD2 (6 bases). The CDR3 sequence is 16 residues long. Germline assignment: CDR1 SGHAT and CDR2 FQNNGV. The V end was cut by 5 bases, the J end by 9 bases, with 23 bases between.

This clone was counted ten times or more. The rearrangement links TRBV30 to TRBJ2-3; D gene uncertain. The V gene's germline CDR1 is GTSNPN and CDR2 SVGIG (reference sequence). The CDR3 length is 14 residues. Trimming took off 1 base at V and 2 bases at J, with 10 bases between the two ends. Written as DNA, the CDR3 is TGTGCCTGGAGTGCCTCGATACACACAGATACGCAGTATTTT. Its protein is CAWSASIHTDTQYF.